What follows describes a single T cell receptor beta chain. Data came from immunoSEQ multiplex PCR; TCRdb stores just in-frame clones and leaves some out. The data contain over 65,000 clones, 94% of them singletons. This sample was taken from a study of control samples from healthy donors and cancer patients. CDR1 is SGHNT and CDR2 is YYREEE in the germline V gene (reference sequence). V was clipped by 4 bases and J by 6 bases, with 16 bases between them. The CDR3 length is 15 residues. The sample was blood. V usage is TRBV5-4 and J usage is TRBJ2-2; maybe TRBD2 (6 bases). This clonotype was obtained from a woman aged 40 to 50 in good health. This chain's CDR3 is CASSRGTALAGELFF. The CDR3 region has the DNA TGTGCCAGCAGCCGTGGGACTGCCTTAGCCGGGGAGCTGTTTTTT.